A single sample is the source of the 29 T cell receptor beta chains below, sequenced in a study of T cell responses to AZD1222 COVID-19 vaccine. Here immunoSEQ multiplex PCR was the method, and the copy in TCRdb shows in-frame clones only, minus some. The data hold some 120,000 clones, with 88% observed a single time. The sample was peripheral blood, taken on day 0 of MenACWY control vaccination. The receptors come from an adult in good health.

This clone occurred once. The chain combines TRBV9 with TRBJ1-2, with D possibly matching TRBD1 (6 bases). Trimming stripped 0 bases from V and 6 bases from J, with 9 bases between. There are 13 residues in the CDR3. Germline CDR1 is SGDLS and CDR2 is YYNGEE. The CDR3 DNA reads TGTGCCAGCAGCGTAGAGACAGGCCATGGCTACACCTTC. Its protein is CASSVETGHGYTF.

The rearrangement links TRBV7-2 to TRBJ2-7, with 9 bases matching TRBD1. V shed 4 bases, J shed 3 bases, and the junction held 4 bases outside the gene matches. Germline V lookup: CDR1 SGHTA, CDR2 FQGNSA. This CDR3 has 14 residues. This chain's CDR3 is CASSSGTGIYEQYF. The CDR3 DNA reads as TGTGCCAGCAGCTCCGGGACAGGGATCTACGAGCAGTACTTC.

The CDR3 sequence is CASSSRTVDTEAFF. The CDR3 nucleotides read TGTGCCAGCTCATCCCGGACAGTCGACACTGAAGCTTTCTTT. The J gene is TRBJ1-1, the V gene TRBV18; D is possibly TRBD1 (6 bases). This CDR3 has 14 residues. The germline V gene has CDR1 KGHSH and CDR2 LQKENI. Trimming pared 5 bases from V and 3 bases from J, leaving 13 bases between. Filled out from reference TRBV18 and TRBJ1-1, the complete variable domain reads NAGVMQNPRHLVRRRGQEARLRCSPMKGHSHVYWYRQLPEEGLKFMVYLQKENIIDESGMPKERFSAEFPKEGPSILRIQQVVRGDSAAYFCASSSRTVDTEAFFGQGTRLTVV.

The J gene is TRBJ1-1, the V gene TRBV29-1; D ambiguous. The CDR3 is 13 residues long. The germline V gene has CDR1 SQVTM and CDR2 ANQGSEA. The V gene lost 1 base and the J gene lost 0 bases, with 6 bases spanning the gap. CDR3 DNA: TGCAGCGTTGAAGGAGTGATGAACACTGAAGCTTTCTTT. The encoded protein is CSVEGVMNTEAFF. Full variable domain (missing parts from reference TRBV29-1 and TRBJ1-1): SAVISQKPSRDICQRGTSLTIQCQVDSQVTMMFWYRQQPGQSLTLIATANQGSEATYESGFVIDKFPISRPNLTFSTLTVSNMSPEDSSIYLCSVEGVMNTEAFFGQGTRLTVV.

The CDR3 loop reads CASSQSQAGEQYF. DNA of the CDR3: TGTGCCAGCAGCCAAAGTCAGGCGGGCGAGCAGTACTTC. This rearrangement joins TRBV3-1 (or the pseudogene TRBV3-2) to TRBJ2-7; D possibly corresponds to TRBD2 (5 bases). The CDR3 has 13 residues. Germline CDR1 reads LGHDT; CDR2 reads YNNKEL (reference sequence). V was shortened by 2 bases and J by 6 bases, with 11 bases between the two germline ends.

This sequence joins TRBV7-9 and TRBJ1-5, with a tentative D call TRBD1 (5 bases). V gave up 2 bases and J gave up 6 bases, with 5 bases separating them. This CDR3 comprises 12 residues. CDR1 is SEHNR, CDR2 FQNEAQ, per germline (reference sequence). Here the CDR3 reads CASSLQGQPQHF. CDR3 sequence (DNA): TGTGCCAGCAGCTTACAGGGTCAGCCCCAGCATTTT.

The chain combines TRBV4-1 with TRBJ1-2; 9 bases are shared with TRBD1. The CDR3 loop spans 15 amino acids. Germline V gene sequence: CDR1 MGHRA, CDR2 YSYEKL. V shed 5 bases and J 8 bases; nucleotides not matched to a gene: 12. CDR3 in DNA: TGCGCCAGCAGCTCTCCCCTCGGGACAGGGTCCGGCTACACCTTC. Its translation is CASSSPLGTGSGYTF.

CDR3 coding DNA: TGTGCCAGTAGTCTCGGAGAAGGATACGAGCAGTACTTC. It encodes CASSLGEGYEQYF. This sequence joins TRBV19 and TRBJ2-7, with D unclear. The V gene's germline CDR1 is LNHDA and CDR2 SQIVND (reference sequence). Trimming pared 5 bases from V and 4 bases from J, leaving 12 bases between. This CDR3 is built from 13 residues.

The chain recombines TRBV18 with TRBJ1-1; D might be TRBD1 (5 bases). The CDR3 runs 14 residues. V was clipped by 0 bases and J by 8 bases, with 13 bases between them. Germline CDR1 is KGHSH and CDR2 is LQKENI. DNA for the CDR3: TGTGCCAGCTCACCACCCGGCAGGGCGAGGGAAGCTTTCTTT. It codes for CASSPPGRAREAFF.

DNA of the CDR3: TGCGCCAGCACCACAGGGGGCTACGAGCAGTACTTC. This sequence encodes CASTTGGYEQYF. The chain employs TRBV10-2 and TRBJ2-7; 8 positions agree with TRBD1. Germline V lookup: CDR1 WSHSY, CDR2 SAAADI. This CDR3 region has 12 residues. The ends lost 7 bases at V and 3 bases at J; junction bases unmatched: 2.

This chain connects TRBV2 to TRBJ2-5; TRBD1 matches 7 bases. The CDR3 runs 14 residues. CDR1 is SNHLY and CDR2 is FYNNEI in the germline V gene. Trimming cost V 6 bases and J 1 base; bases outside gene matches: 5. DNA for the CDR3: TGTGCCAGCAGCTACGACAGGGTCCAAGAGACCCAGTACTTC. Residues: CASSYDRVQETQYF.

The chain employs TRBV28 and TRBJ1-2, with unresolved D. V lost 3 bases, J lost 1 base, and 6 bases lay in between. The CDR3 has 13 amino acids. Looked up from germline, CDR1 is MDHEN and CDR2 is SYDVKM. CDR3 residues: CASSFAINYGYTF. The CDR3 DNA follows: TGTGCCAGCAGTTTCGCGATTAACTATGGCTACACCTTC.

The rearrangement joins TRBV14 to TRBJ2-7, with 7 bases aligning to TRBD1. The CDR3 loop spans 14 amino acids. The ends lost 0 bases at V and 7 bases at J; junction bases unmatched: 6. The germline CDR1 and CDR2 sequences are SGHDN and FVKESK. DNA of the CDR3: TGTGCCAGCAGCCAAGATCAAACAGGGGATGAGCAGTACTTC. It is translated as CASSQDQTGDEQYF.

The rearrangement joins TRBV9 to TRBJ1-2; D not certain. V was trimmed by 4 bases and J by 6 bases, leaving 13 bases between them. CDR3 size: 13 residues. CDR1 is SGDLS, CDR2 YYNGEE, per germline. The CDR3 DNA reads as TGTGCCAGCAGCAGTAGTGGCGGCGATGGCTACACCTTC. It is translated as CASSSSGGDGYTF. The full variable domain, in which reference TRBV9 and TRBJ1-2 provide the parts outside the CDR3, is DSGVTQTPKHLITATGQRVTLRCSPRSGDLSVYWYQQSLDQGLQFLIQYYNGEERAKGNILERFSAQQFPDLHSELNLSSLELGDSALYFCASSSSGGDGYTFGSGTRLTVV.

The V call is TRBV6-2 or TRBV6-3, the J call TRBJ1-2; D is perhaps TRBD1 (5 bases). This CDR3 has 13 amino acids. CDR1 is MNHEY, CDR2 SVGEGT, per germline. Deletions cut 2 bases from V and 6 bases from J, with 10 bases between. DNA for the CDR3: TGTGCCAGCAGTTACCGGGGGGAGGATGGCTACACCTTC. This sequence encodes CASSYRGEDGYTF.

On this clone: The germline gene is not matched at one end of the junction; a read error may be the cause. The chain has TRBV5-4 and TRBJ1-1; 8 positions agree with TRBD1. CDR1 and CDR2 (germline): SGHNT, YYREEE (reference sequence). The CDR3 runs 17 residues. CDR3 amino acids: CASSRGTGSPLKTEAFF. Written as DNA, the CDR3 is TGTGCCAGCAGCCGAGGGACAGGTTCCCCGCTGAAGACTGAAGCTTTCTTT.

The chain recombines TRBV19 with TRBJ1-1, with TRBD1 matching 9 bases. This CDR3 has 15 amino acids. CDR1 is LNHDA, CDR2 SQIVND, per germline (reference sequence). Losses at the gene ends were 5 bases for V and 2 bases for J; bases not matched to a gene: 6. CDR3 nucleotides: TGTGCCAGTAGTTTAAGGACAGGGGATAACACTGAAGCTTTCTTT. Protein product: CASSLRTGDNTEAFF.

V is TRBV5-1 and J is TRBJ1-2; 9 bases line up with TRBD1. Trimming removed 4 bases from V and 5 bases from J; junction bases left unmatched: 12. CDR1 and CDR2 (germline): SGHRS, YFSETQ. The CDR3 covers 16 residues. The CDR3 nucleotides are TGCGCCAGCAGCAAATCAACAGGGGGCAAGGAATATGGCTACACCTTC. It specifies CASSKSTGGKEYGYTF. Combining the CDR3 with reference TRBV5-1 and TRBJ1-2 gives the whole variable domain KAGVTQTPRYLIKTRGQQVTLSCSPISGHRSVSWYQQTPGQGLQFLFEYFSETQRNKGNFPGRFSGRQFSNSRSEMNVSTLELGDSALYLCASSKSTGGKEYGYTFGSGTRLTVV.

The chain joins TRBV9 to TRBJ2-3; D is perhaps TRBD1 (5 bases). The CDR3 extends over 14 amino acids. V lost 0 bases and J lost 5, with 10 bases in between. The germline V gene encodes CDR1 SGDLS and CDR2 YYNGEE. For the CDR3, the DNA is TGTGCCAGCAGCGTAGTCTCAGGGATAGATACGCAGTATTTT. Translated: CASSVVSGIDTQYF.

CDR3 sequence (DNA): TGCGCCAGCAGCTTTCCTGACGAACTTAGTGGGGCTTTCTTT. Protein sequence: CASSFPDELSGAFF. The V and J genes are TRBV5-1 and TRBJ1-1; D uncertain. The CDR3 consists of 14 residues. Trimming shortened V by 2 bases and J by 11 bases, and 19 bases separated the two germline ends. Per the germline V gene, CDR1 is SGHRS and CDR2 is YFSETQ.

The rearrangement joins TRBV6-5 to TRBJ2-7; no reliable D call. V gave up 8 bases and J gave up 2 bases, with 4 bases separating them. This CDR3 contains 10 residues. Germline CDR1 reads MNHEY; CDR2 reads SVGAGI. The chain's CDR3 is CASAAYEQYF. Written as DNA, the CDR3 is TGTGCCAGCGCCGCCTACGAGCAGTACTTC.

The chain combines TRBV5-5 with TRBJ1-5; 7 bases align to TRBD1. V dropped 1 base and J dropped 1; count of bases not matched to a gene: 8. The CDR3 runs 17 residues. Germline values: CDR1 SGHKS, CDR2 YYEKEE (reference sequence). The CDR3 loop is CASSLSTGVWSNQPQHF. The CDR3 DNA reads TGTGCCAGCAGCTTGAGCACAGGGGTATGGAGCAATCAGCCCCAGCATTTT.

The V gene is TRBV4-1, the J gene TRBJ1-2; 9 bases are shared with TRBD1. The CDR3 length is 16 residues. Germline CDR1 reads MGHRA; CDR2 reads YSYEKL. V trimming: 3 bases; J trimming: 4 bases; junction bases outside the gene matches: 9. DNA of the CDR3: TGCGCCAGCAGCCACCGACCGGGACAGGGATTCTATGGCTACACCTTC. This sequence encodes CASSHRPGQGFYGYTF.

The sample holds one count of this clone. V and J are TRBV3-1 (or the pseudogene TRBV3-2) and TRBJ2-7; D is undetermined. V lost 1 base, J lost 5 bases, and 6 bases lay in between. This CDR3 region has 12 residues. CDR1 LGHDT and CDR2 YNNKEL come from the germline V gene (reference sequence). The CDR3 sequence is CASSQVGNEQYF. The CDR3, as DNA: TGTGCCAGCAGCCAAGTCGGCAACGAGCAGTACTTC.

The chain is built from TRBV6-2 or TRBV6-3 and TRBJ2-2; no definite D call. The ends were cut back, 6 bases at V and 2 bases at J, with 10 bases in the middle. Germline CDR1 MNHEY, CDR2 SVGEGT. The CDR3 length is 14 residues. The DNA of the CDR3 is TGTGCCAGCAGCGTTAAATTTAACACCGGGGAGCTGTTTTTT. Encoded protein: CASSVKFNTGELFF.

The chain is built from TRBV6-5 and TRBJ2-2; D unclear. V was trimmed by 5 bases and J by 7 bases, leaving 5 bases between them. This CDR3 has 11 amino acids. The germline gives CDR1 MNHEY, CDR2 SVGAGI. CDR3 amino acids: CASSNVGELFF. The CDR3 region has the DNA TGTGCCAGCAGTAATGTCGGGGAGCTGTTTTTT.

This clone occurred once. This rearrangement joins TRBV28 to TRBJ2-2, with 9 bases identical to TRBD2. Germline V gives CDR1 MDHEN, CDR2 SYDVKM. The CDR3 runs to 15 residues. J was trimmed by 1 base and V by 6 bases; bases with no gene match: 3. CDR3 in DNA: TGTGCCAGCAGGGGACTAGCAGTGAACACCGGGGAGCTGTTTTTT. It translates to CASRGLAVNTGELFF.

This chain joins TRBV27 and TRBJ2-7; 7 nucleotides line up with TRBD1. Trimming removed 5 bases from V and 5 bases from J; junction bases left unmatched: 12. From germline, CDR1 is MNHEY and CDR2 SMNVEV (reference sequence). The CDR3 extends over 15 amino acids. The CDR3 sequence is CASSQRQGTLNEQYF. In DNA, the CDR3 is TGTGCCAGCAGTCAGCGACAGGGTACTCTCAACGAGCAGTACTTC.

The rearrangement links TRBV27 to TRBJ1-1; perhaps TRBD1 as D (6 bases). Germline V gene sequence: CDR1 MNHEY, CDR2 SMNVEV (reference sequence). Trimming took off 6 bases at V and 1 base at J, with 12 bases between the two ends. The CDR3 totals 14 residues. The CDR3 sequence is CASSPGVRNTEAFF. CDR3 nucleotide sequence: TGTGCCAGCAGCCCAGGGGTTCGGAACACTGAAGCTTTCTTT.